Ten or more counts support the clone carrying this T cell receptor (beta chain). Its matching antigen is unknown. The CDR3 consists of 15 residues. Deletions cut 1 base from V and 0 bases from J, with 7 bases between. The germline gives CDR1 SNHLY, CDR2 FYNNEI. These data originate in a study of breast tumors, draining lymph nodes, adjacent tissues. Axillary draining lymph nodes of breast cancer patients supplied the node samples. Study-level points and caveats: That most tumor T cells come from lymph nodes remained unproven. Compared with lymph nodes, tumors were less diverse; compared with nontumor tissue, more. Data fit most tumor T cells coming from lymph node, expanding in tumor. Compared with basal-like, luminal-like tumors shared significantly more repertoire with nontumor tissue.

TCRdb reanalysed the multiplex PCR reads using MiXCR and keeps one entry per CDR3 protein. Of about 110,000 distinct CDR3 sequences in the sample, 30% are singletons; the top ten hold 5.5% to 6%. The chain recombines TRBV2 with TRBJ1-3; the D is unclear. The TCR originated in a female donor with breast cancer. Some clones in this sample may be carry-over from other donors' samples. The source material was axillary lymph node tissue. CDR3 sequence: CASSEGAFSGNTIYF. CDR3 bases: TGTGCCAGCAGTGAAGGGGCCTTCTCTGGAAACACCATATATTTT. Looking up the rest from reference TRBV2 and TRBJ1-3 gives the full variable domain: EPEVTQTPSHQVTQMGQEVILRCVPISNHLYFYWYRQILGQKVEFLVSFYNNEISEKSEIFDDQFSVERPDGSNFTLKIRSTKLEDSAMYFCASSEGAFSGNTIYFGEGSWLTVV.